What follows are 28 T cell receptor beta chains derived from one specimen sequenced in a study of cytomegalovirus exposure and HLA in healthy donors. The primer mix had 60 Vbeta and 13 Jbeta primers. This table comes from immunoSEQ multiplex PCR, and its TCRdb copy is limited to in-frame clones, with some not included. The sample table includes tens of thousands of clones. The sequencing input was PBMCs. Receptors originate from a man in his forties or fifties in good health and CMV-seropositive.

The rearrangement joins TRBV19 to TRBJ1-2, with D unclear. Germline lookup yields CDR1 LNHDA and CDR2 SQIVND (reference sequence). V lost 5 bases and J lost 6, with 7 bases in between. CDR3 size: 11 residues. CDR3 coding DNA: TGTGCCAGTAGTCTAGGGCATGGCTACACCTTC. Its protein product is CASSLGHGYTF.

The gene calls are TRBV30 and TRBJ1-4; D is unclear. Germline CDR1 GTSNPN, CDR2 SVGIG (reference sequence). V was trimmed by 8 bases and J by 8 bases, leaving 15 bases between them. CDR3 length: 12 residues. The CDR3 is CARPGRPEKLFF. The CDR3 nucleotides are TGTGCCCGACCAGGCCGACCCGAAAAACTGTTTTTT.

The V gene is TRBV9, the J gene TRBJ1-1; D call uncertain. The V gene's germline CDR1 is SGDLS and CDR2 YYNGEE. The CDR3 runs to 10 residues. The V gene lost 8 bases and the J gene lost 7 bases, with 9 bases spanning the gap. The CDR3 loop is CASGEGEAFF. The CDR3, as DNA: TGTGCCAGTGGGGAGGGTGAAGCTTTCTTT.

V usage is TRBV10-1 and J usage is TRBJ2-1; no firm D call. The germline CDR1 and CDR2 sequences are WNHNN and SYGVQD (reference sequence). CDR3 length: 11 residues. Trimming removed 4 bases at V and 10 bases at J, with 8 bases between. This chain's CDR3 is CASSGPGEQFF. CDR3 in DNA: TGCGCCAGCAGTGGCCCAGGCGAGCAGTTCTTC.

The V gene is TRBV4-3, the J gene TRBJ1-5; tentatively, D is TRBD1 (5 bases). CDR3 size: 15 residues. Deletions cut 1 base from V and 5 bases from J, with 12 bases between. Germline V lookup: CDR1 LGHNA, CDR2 YSLEER. This chain's CDR3 is CASSQVLGGDQPQHF. For the CDR3, the DNA is TGCGCCAGCAGCCAAGTGCTGGGAGGGGATCAGCCCCAGCATTTT.

The J gene is TRBJ2-1, the V gene TRBV18; 10 bases line up with TRBD2. The CDR3 spans 17 residues. With 3 bases clipped from V and 5 bases from J, the junction kept 10 bases outside the gene matches. Germline CDR1 is KGHSH and CDR2 is LQKENI. The DNA of the CDR3 is TGTGCCAGCTCACCCTGGGTAGCGGGAGGCCCTAACAATGAGCAGTTCTTC. This sequence encodes CASSPWVAGGPNNEQFF.

The CDR3: CAGRRDGGYEQYF. The CDR3 DNA follows: TGTGCTGGGAGGCGGGACGGAGGGTACGAGCAGTACTTC. The chain employs TRBV6-6 and TRBJ2-7; D perhaps matches TRBD2 (6 bases). The CDR3 has 13 residues. The germline gives CDR1 MNHNY, CDR2 SVGAGI (reference sequence).

The chain links TRBV27 to TRBJ2-2, with 10 bases matching TRBD2. V lost 2 bases to trimming and J lost 4 bases; unmatched junction nucleotides: 1. Germline V gene sequence: CDR1 MNHEY, CDR2 SMNVEV (reference sequence). CDR3 length: 15 residues. The CDR3 protein is CASSLLAGVTGELFF. The CDR3 nucleotides are TGTGCCAGCAGTTTACTAGCGGGAGTCACCGGGGAGCTGTTTTTT.

The chain combines TRBV30 with TRBJ1-1, with 8 positions matching TRBD1. The CDR3 runs to 12 residues. Germline loops: CDR1 GTSNPN, CDR2 SVGIG (reference sequence). The V and J ends lost 3 bases and 6 bases, in that order; junction bases with no gene match: 3. The chain's CDR3 is CAWSPGGPEAFF. The CDR3 bases are TGTGCCTGGAGCCCAGGGGGCCCTGAAGCTTTCTTT. The full variable domain, its missing parts supplied by reference TRBV30 and TRBJ1-1, is SQTIHQWPATLVQPVGSPLSLECTVEGTSNPNLYWYRQAAGRGLQLLFYSVGIGQISSEVPQNLSASRPQDRQFILSSKKLLLSDSGFYLCAWSPGGPEAFFGQGTRLTVV.

The chain has TRBV11-3 and TRBJ2-7, with 9 bases aligning to TRBD1. With 5 bases clipped from V and 3 bases from J, the junction kept 8 bases outside the gene matches. The CDR3 is 15 amino acids. Germline CDR1 is SGHNT and CDR2 is YENEEA. CDR3 bases: TGTGCCAGCAGCGCCCGGGACAGGGCGGGCTACGAGCAGTACTTC. Protein sequence: CASSARDRAGYEQYF.

The V and J genes are TRBV6-1 and TRBJ1-2; 10 bases agree with TRBD1. With 0 bases clipped from V and 1 base from J, the junction kept 11 bases outside the gene matches. Per germline, CDR1 MNHNS and CDR2 SASEGT. The CDR3 runs to 19 residues. CDR3 loop: CASSEAGGDRGLINYGYTF. In DNA, the CDR3 is TGTGCCAGCAGTGAAGCGGGGGGGGACAGGGGACTAATTAACTATGGCTACACCTTC.

The genes are TRBV28 and TRBJ1-5; 9 bases map to TRBD1. CDR1 is MDHEN, CDR2 SYDVKM, per germline. The V and J ends lost 6 bases and 11 bases, in that order; junction bases with no gene match: 26. The CDR3 length is 19 residues. The CDR3 DNA is TGTGCCAGCAGCCCGTTTGGGGGGACAGGGATTCGGGGAGGTGAAGCCCAGCATTTT. It encodes CASSPFGGTGIRGGEAQHF.

The chain recombines TRBV5-4 with TRBJ1-2; 9 positions agree with TRBD1. After removal of 4 bases from V and 2 bases from J, the junction contained 6 bases not matched to a gene. Germline loops: CDR1 SGHNT, CDR2 YYREEE (reference sequence). This CDR3 comprises 15 residues. CDR3 sequence reads: CASSQQGAKNYGYTF. CDR3 nucleotide sequence: TGTGCCAGCAGCCAACAGGGGGCGAAGAACTATGGCTACACCTTC.

V gene TRBV4-3 combines with J gene TRBJ1-1, with a tentative D call TRBD1 (6 bases). CDR3 length equals 16 residues. Germline CDR1 reads LGHNA; CDR2 reads YSLEER. The V gene lost 1 base and the J gene lost 1 base, with 13 bases spanning the gap. CDR3 in amino acids: CASSQAPARGNTEAFF. In DNA, the CDR3 is TGCGCCAGCAGCCAAGCCCCTGCCAGGGGGAACACTGAAGCTTTCTTT.

The V call is TRBV5-6, the J call TRBJ2-1, with 9 bases matching TRBD1. CDR3 length: 15 residues. After removal of 4 bases from V and 7 bases from J, the junction contained 9 bases not matched to a gene. Germline V gene data show CDR1 as SGHDT and CDR2 as YYEEEE. Written as DNA, the CDR3 is TGTGCCAGCAGCCTTATTGGGACAGGGAGGAATGAGCAGTTCTTC. It specifies CASSLIGTGRNEQFF.

The rearrangement links TRBV6-1 to TRBJ1-1, with D possibly being TRBD1 (6 bases). The length of the CDR3 is 12 residues. V was pared by 9 bases and J by 2 bases, with 10 bases between. Germline V gives CDR1 MNHNS, CDR2 SASEGT. The CDR3 region is CASEGHNTEAFF. The CDR3, as DNA: TGTGCCAGTGAGGGACATAACACTGAAGCTTTCTTT.

V usage is TRBV5-6 and J usage is TRBJ2-7; D might be TRBD1 (6 bases). The V gene lost 3 bases and the J gene lost 2 bases, with 15 bases spanning the gap. Germline CDR1 and CDR2: SGHDT and YYEEEE. The CDR3 loop spans 15 amino acids. CDR3 nucleotides: TGTGCCAGCAGCTCGATCAGGGGAAGGCCCTACGAGCAGTACGTC. Amino acids: CASSSIRGRPYEQYV.

This rearrangement joins TRBV2 to TRBJ2-7; 11 nucleotides agree with TRBD2. In germline, CDR1 is SNHLY, CDR2 FYNNEI. V dropped 4 bases and J dropped 3; count of bases not matched to a gene: 17. The CDR3 is 19 residues long. CDR3 sequence (DNA): TGTGCCAGCAGTGTGGCAGCAGTGATTACGGGGACTAGCGGCTACGAGCAGTACTTC. Its translation is CASSVAAVITGTSGYEQYF.

V is TRBV9 and J is TRBJ2-1, with a weak D call TRBD2 (6 bases). From germline, CDR1 is SGDLS and CDR2 YYNGEE. The CDR3 has 16 amino acids. Trimming removed 3 bases at V and 2 bases at J, with 15 bases between. This CDR3 reads CASSAPGLLTYNEQFF. The CDR3 DNA follows: TGTGCCAGCAGCGCCCCGGGACTTTTGACCTACAATGAGCAGTTCTTC.

This rearrangement joins TRBV7-2 to TRBJ2-5; TRBD1 might be the D (6 bases). This CDR3 is built from 16 residues. In germline, CDR1 is SGHTA, CDR2 FQGNSA. Trimming cost V 0 bases and J 4 bases, with 15 bases left between them. CDR3 amino acids: CASSLAWSGVGETQYF. CDR3 sequence (DNA): TGTGCCAGCAGCTTAGCATGGTCAGGGGTAGGAGAGACCCAGTACTTC.

The chain has TRBV4-3 and TRBJ2-1, with 9 bases that match TRBD2. V lost 0 bases and J lost 9; bases outside the gene matches: 9. Germline CDR1 and CDR2: LGHNA and YSLEER. This CDR3 comprises 16 residues. Here the CDR3 DNA reads TGCGCCAGCAGCCAAGATCTTAGCGGGAGTTACCGTGAGCAGTTCTTC. Its translation: CASSQDLSGSYREQFF.

The genes are TRBV7-9 and TRBJ2-7; 8 nucleotides agree with TRBD2. Trimming at V came to 2 bases and at J to 4 bases, leaving 4 bases not matched to a gene. Per germline, CDR1 SEHNR and CDR2 FQNEAQ (reference sequence). The CDR3 runs 14 residues. Here the CDR3 DNA reads TGTGCCAGCAGCTTACTAGCGGGCGTATACGAGCAGTACTTC. Residues: CASSLLAGVYEQYF.

The chain is built from TRBV19 and TRBJ2-7; D is perhaps TRBD1 (5 bases). CDR3 length equals 13 residues. Germline CDR1 is LNHDA and CDR2 is SQIVND (reference sequence). The germline V and J ends were trimmed by 6 bases and 3 bases, with 12 bases remaining between them. The CDR3 DNA follows: TGTGCCAGTAGGGGCAGGGATCTCTACGAGCAGTACTTC. Encoded protein: CASRGRDLYEQYF. The full variable domain, completed using reference TRBV19 and TRBJ2-7, is DGGITQSPKYLFRKEGQNVTLSCEQNLNHDAMYWYRQDPGQGLRLIYYSQIVNDFQKGDIAEGYSVSREKKESFPLTVTSAQKNPTAFYLCASRGRDLYEQYFGPGTRLTVT.

This rearrangement joins TRBV6-9 to TRBJ2-7; D is unresolved. This CDR3 spans 15 amino acids. The germline V and J ends were trimmed by 7 bases and 0 bases, with 16 bases remaining between them. The germline V gene encodes CDR1 MNHGY and CDR2 SVAAGI. In DNA form, the CDR3 reads TGTGCCAGCACGTTAATAATCGAGGACTCCTACGAGCAGTACTTC. Its protein is CASTLIIEDSYEQYF.

CDR3 in amino acids: CASSPGQGAGQPQHF. The DNA of the CDR3 is TGTGCCAGCTCACCCGGACAGGGGGCAGGTCAGCCCCAGCATTTT. V is TRBV18 and J is TRBJ1-5; 11 bases map to TRBD1. The CDR3 length is 15 residues. After removal of 3 bases from V and 6 bases from J, the junction contained 4 bases not matched to a gene. CDR1 is KGHSH, CDR2 LQKENI, per germline. Full variable domain (missing parts from reference TRBV18 and TRBJ1-5): NAGVMQNPRHLVRRRGQEARLRCSPMKGHSHVYWYRQLPEEGLKFMVYLQKENIIDESGMPKERFSAEFPKEGPSILRIQQVVRGDSAAYFCASSPGQGAGQPQHFGDGTRLSIL.

J is TRBJ2-6 and V is TRBV5-4; no clear D. V was clipped by 1 base and J by 2 bases, with 10 bases between them. The CDR3 covers 16 residues. Germline values: CDR1 SGHNT, CDR2 YYREEE (reference sequence). This CDR3 reads CASSLSSYAGANVLTF. CDR3 DNA: TGTGCCAGCAGCTTGAGTAGCTACGCTGGGGCCAACGTCCTGACTTTC. Complete variable domain (other parts from reference TRBV5-4 and TRBJ2-6): ETGVTQSPTHLIKTRGQQVTLRCSSQSGHNTVSWYQQALGQGPQFIFQYYREEENGRGNFPPRFSGLQFPNYSSELNVNALELDDSALYLCASSLSSYAGANVLTFGAGSRLTVL.

The chain combines TRBV27 with TRBJ1-1; 9 nucleotides align to TRBD1. This CDR3 comprises 16 residues. V was clipped by 2 bases and J by 1 base; unmatched bases: 5. The V gene's germline CDR1 is MNHEY and CDR2 SMNVEV (reference sequence). The CDR3 region is CASSLTGGGGNTEAFF. CDR3 coding DNA: TGTGCCAGCAGTTTAACAGGGGGCGGCGGGAACACTGAAGCTTTCTTT.

This rearrangement joins TRBV4-3 to TRBJ1-1; weak D call: TRBD1 (5 bases). The V and J ends lost 0 bases and 0 bases respectively, with 14 bases between them. Germline V gene lookup returns CDR1 LGHNA and CDR2 YSLEER. The CDR3 contains 17 residues. The DNA of the CDR3 is TGCGCCAGCAGCCAAGAGTTAAACAGGTACATGAACACTGAAGCTTTCTTT. Protein product: CASSQELNRYMNTEAFF.